The present TCR beta chain was sequenced within a study of blood T cell repertoires in COVID-19. As for the study in general: Acute and convalescent COVID-19 specimens originated in the United States, Italy and Spain.

This clone has a single count. The Seattle patients joined while their infection was active and were tracked longitudinally afterward. TCRdb's table, derived via immunoSEQ multiplex PCR, lists solely in-frame clones and lacks some. Among roughly 150,000 clones listed, approximately 84% were seen once. This CDR3 has 17 amino acids. Per the germline V gene, CDR1 is MDHEN and CDR2 is SYDVKM. The germline V and J ends were trimmed by 5 bases and 0 bases, with 19 bases remaining between them. The TCR comes from a woman older than 75 with COVID-19, enrolled during active disease. The specimen sequenced was peripheral blood. The V gene is TRBV28, the J gene TRBJ1-2; maybe TRBD1 (6 bases). In nucleotides, the CDR3 is TGTGCCAGCAGTCTACAGGGCGGAATAAGGTCTAACTATGGCTACACCTTC. It yields the protein CASSLQGGIRSNYGYTF.